The 25 T cell receptor beta chains in this list originate from one sample, sequenced in a study of T cell repertoires in cytomegalovirus infection. TCRdb reprocessed the reads via MiXCR and lists one record per CDR3 protein. The sample has around 710,000 distinct CDR3 sequences; 25% to 35% are singletons. The antigens for these receptors are not known. The material sequenced was cultured CD8+ T cells from PBMCs, taken from culture after CMV antigen stimulation. The receptors originated from a human donor in good health (CMV status not recorded). Some clones in this sample may be carry-over from other donors' samples.

The table lists this clonotype with a few counts. The chain has TRBV19 and TRBJ1-1; D is uncertain. The germline V gene encodes CDR1 LNHDA and CDR2 SQIVND (reference sequence). The CDR3 is made up of 15 amino acids. V lost 2 bases and J 0 bases, leaving 10 bases between the germline ends. In DNA, the CDR3 is TGTGCCAGTAGTATAACGAGCAGTATGAACACTGAAGCTTTCTTT. Its translation: CASSITSSMNTEAFF.

This clonotype occurred a few times. V is TRBV7-9 and J is TRBJ2-1; possibly TRBD1 for D (5 bases). V gave up 1 base and J gave up 4 bases, with 11 bases separating them. CDR3 length: 15 amino acids. Looked up from germline, CDR1 is SEHNR and CDR2 is FQNEAQ (reference sequence). CDR3 loop: CASSLVGAIYNEQFF. The CDR3 bases are TGTGCCAGCAGCTTAGTTGGGGCGATATACAATGAGCAGTTCTTC. Combining the CDR3 with reference TRBV7-9 and TRBJ2-1 gives the whole variable domain DTGVSQNPRHKITKRGQNVTFRCDPISEHNRLYWYRQTLGQGPEFLTYFQNEAQLEKSRLLSDRFSAERPKGSFSTLEIQRTEQGDSAMYLCASSLVGAIYNEQFFGPGTRLTVL.

This clonotype was seen more than once but under ten times. This chain links TRBV19 with TRBJ1-1; 10 nucleotides match TRBD1. CDR3 length equals 14 residues. Germline V lookup: CDR1 LNHDA, CDR2 SQIVND (reference sequence). With 7 bases clipped from V and 0 bases from J, the junction kept 2 bases outside the gene matches. The CDR3 spells CASMTGGMNTEAFF. DNA of the CDR3: TGTGCCAGTATGACAGGGGGCATGAACACTGAAGCTTTCTTT. Supplemented by reference TRBV19 and TRBJ1-1, the full variable domain reads DGGITQSPKYLFRKEGQNVTLSCEQNLNHDAMYWYRQDPGQGLRLIYYSQIVNDFQKGDIAEGYSVSREKKESFPLTVTSAQKNPTAFYLCASMTGGMNTEAFFGQGTRLTVV.

This clonotype appeared many times. This chain's CDR3 is CASSDRGGTDTQYF. The CDR3 region has the DNA TGTGCCAGCAGTGATCGGGGAGGCACAGATACGCAGTATTTT. The chain has TRBV25-1 and TRBJ2-3, with D perhaps TRBD2 (5 bases). Germline V gene sequence: CDR1 MGHDK, CDR2 SYGVNS. Trimming took 3 bases from V and 1 from J, leaving 8 bases between them. The CDR3 is made up of 14 amino acids.

The rearrangement uses TRBV5-6 and TRBJ2-7, with D possibly being TRBD1 (6 bases). The V end was cut by 3 bases, the J end by 0 bases, with 16 bases between. The CDR3 is 16 residues long. Germline V gene sequence: CDR1 SGHDT, CDR2 YYEEEE. The CDR3, as DNA: TGTGCCAGCAGCTCCTTCTCGACAGGCAGCTCCTACGAGCAGTACTTC. Its translation: CASSSFSTGSSYEQYF.

The gene calls are TRBV19 and TRBJ2-7, with 11 bases lining up with TRBD2. This CDR3 comprises 15 residues. From germline, CDR1 is LNHDA and CDR2 SQIVND (reference sequence). After removal of 5 bases from V and 4 bases from J, the junction contained 7 bases not matched to a gene. The CDR3 region has the DNA TGTGCCAGTAGTCGTACCAGGACTAGCGGGTACGAGCAGTACTTC. Protein product: CASSRTRTSGYEQYF.

This clonotype has more than one count but fewer than ten. The chain joins TRBV7-9 to TRBJ2-1; TRBD1 matches 10 bases. The CDR3 is made up of 15 amino acids. Trimming removed 5 bases from V and 0 bases from J; junction bases left unmatched: 1. Per the germline V gene, CDR1 is SEHNR and CDR2 is FQNEAQ (reference sequence). CDR3 sequence (DNA): TGTGCCAGCAGCCGACAGGGGGCCTCCTACAATGAGCAGTTCTTC. It translates to CASSRQGASYNEQFF.

This rearrangement joins TRBV7-4 to TRBJ2-6, with a tentative D call TRBD1 (5 bases). Trimming took off 0 bases at V and 6 bases at J, with 12 bases between the two ends. The CDR3 is 16 residues long. CDR1 is SGHVT and CDR2 is SQSDAQ in the germline V gene. In DNA form, the CDR3 reads TGTGCCAGCAGCTTAGCTGGACACCCCGCGGCCAACGTCCTGACTTTC. Its protein product is CASSLAGHPAANVLTF.

As DNA, the CDR3 is TGTGCCAGCAGTCCCCGGGCAGGGGTCACTGAAGCTTTCTTT. Translated, it gives CASSPRAGVTEAFF. The chain is built from TRBV27 and TRBJ1-1, with a weak D call TRBD1 (6 bases). The CDR3 loop spans 14 amino acids. Deletions cut 5 bases from V and 4 bases from J, with 14 bases between. Looked up from germline, CDR1 is MNHEY and CDR2 is SMNVEV (reference sequence).

The V and J genes are TRBV20-1 and TRBJ2-1, with no clear D. V was trimmed by 0 bases and J by 0 bases, leaving 9 bases between them. The CDR3 has 15 amino acids. Germline V gene lookup returns CDR1 DFQATT and CDR2 SNEGSKA (reference sequence). Here the CDR3 DNA reads TGCAGTGCTAGAGATCATCGGACCTCCTACAATGAGCAGTTCTTC. This gives the protein CSARDHRTSYNEQFF.

The rearrangement uses TRBV7-2 and TRBJ2-1; 11 bases agree with TRBD1. Germline loops: CDR1 SGHTA, CDR2 FQGNSA. Losses at the gene ends were 4 bases for V and 9 bases for J; bases not matched to a gene: 5. The CDR3 is made up of 14 amino acids. The CDR3 here is CASSSGQGDVEQFF. DNA of the CDR3: TGTGCCAGCAGCTCGGGACAGGGGGATGTTGAGCAGTTCTTC.

The chain is built from TRBV6-2 or TRBV6-3 and TRBJ2-1; maybe TRBD1 (6 bases). Per germline, CDR1 MNHEY and CDR2 SVGEGT. V was cut by 5 bases and J by 7 bases, with 12 bases left in between. The CDR3 loop spans 13 amino acids. In nucleotides, the CDR3 is TGTGCCAGCAGTCCGGGACACCGAAATGAGCAGTTCTTC. It codes for CASSPGHRNEQFF.

The chain carries TRBV5-1 and TRBJ2-1; possible D gene TRBD1, 6 bases. V was shortened by 0 bases and J by 6 bases, with 7 bases between the two germline ends. CDR1 SGHRS and CDR2 YFSETQ come from the germline V gene. The CDR3 spans 13 residues. CDR3 loop: CASSLEDSNEQFF. For the CDR3, the DNA is TGCGCCAGCAGCTTGGAGGACAGCAATGAGCAGTTCTTC.

This clonotype turned up a few times. The chain recombines TRBV9 with TRBJ2-3; a possible D gene is TRBD1 (6 bases). The ends were cut back, 0 bases at V and 3 bases at J, with 11 bases in the middle. Looked up from germline, CDR1 is SGDLS and CDR2 is YYNGEE. The CDR3 loop spans 15 amino acids. The CDR3 region is CASSVEGRGTDTQYF. The CDR3 DNA follows: TGTGCCAGCAGCGTAGAAGGCAGGGGTACAGATACGCAGTATTTT.

This clonotype was picked up a small number of times. The chain uses TRBV14 and TRBJ2-3; D gene uncertain. CDR1 is SGHDN, CDR2 FVKESK, per germline. Trimming left V 3 bases short and J 4 bases short, with 8 bases between. The CDR3 consists of 13 residues. The CDR3 region is CASSHRQPDTQYF. The CDR3 nucleotides are TGTGCCAGCAGCCACAGACAACCAGATACGCAGTATTTT.

The chain joins TRBV27 to TRBJ1-3, with 7 positions matching TRBD1. V trimming: 6 bases; J trimming: 4 bases; junction bases outside the gene matches: 6. This CDR3 comprises 14 residues. Per germline, CDR1 MNHEY and CDR2 SMNVEV (reference sequence). CDR3 sequence: CASREQGRGNTIYF. Written as DNA, the CDR3 is TGTGCCAGCAGGGAACAGGGGAGAGGAAACACCATATATTTT.

A few counts support this clonotype. The V call is TRBV19, the J call TRBJ1-4; D gene uncertain. This CDR3 is built from 16 residues. Germline V CDR1 and CDR2: LNHDA, SQIVND (reference sequence). V was cut by 5 bases and J by 8 bases, with 21 bases left in between. The CDR3, as DNA: TGTGCCAGTAGTCCCCATGAGGGATGGGAAGGAGAAAAACTGTTTTTT. The encoded protein is CASSPHEGWEGEKLFF.

This sequence joins TRBV5-5 and TRBJ1-1; the D gene is possibly TRBD1 (6 bases). The V gene's germline CDR1 is SGHKS and CDR2 YYEKEE (reference sequence). V was shortened by 2 bases and J by 3 bases, with 14 bases between the two germline ends. This CDR3 region has 15 residues. The CDR3 loop reads CASSFRWRGDTEAFF. The CDR3, as DNA: TGTGCCAGCAGCTTCCGGTGGAGGGGGGACACTGAAGCTTTCTTT.

On this clonotype itself: Relative to the germline gene, one junction end is altered; a read error may explain this. V gene TRBV20-1 combines with J gene TRBJ2-3; D is perhaps TRBD2 (5 bases). This CDR3 comprises 17 residues. Germline lookup yields CDR1 DFQATT and CDR2 SNEGSKA (reference sequence). CDR3 DNA: TGCAGTGCTAGAGAACCAGAGGGCGCGGTGGTCACAGATACGCAGTGTTTT. Protein sequence: CSAREPEGAVVTDTQCF.

This rearrangement joins TRBV7-6 to TRBJ1-1; the D gene is possibly TRBD1 (6 bases). CDR1 and CDR2 (germline): SGHVS, FNYEAQ. The CDR3 has 15 amino acids. V was trimmed by 4 bases and J by 9 bases, leaving 21 bases between them. CDR3 bases: TGTGCCAGCAGCTCGAAGGACAGCGAAGGGACTAAAGCTTTCTTT. This encodes CASSSKDSEGTKAFF.

The genes are TRBV6-5 and TRBJ1-1; 8 bases fit TRBD1. V dropped 5 bases and J dropped 3; count of bases not matched to a gene: 5. The germline V gene has CDR1 MNHEY and CDR2 SVGAGI. This CDR3 spans 14 amino acids. The CDR3 nucleotides read TGTGCCAGCAGTCGACAGGGGTTGGACACTGAAGCTTTCTTT. As protein: CASSRQGLDTEAFF.

This clonotype was seen a handful of times. This chain joins TRBV25-1 and TRBJ2-3, with TRBD2 matching 11 bases. The CDR3 consists of 16 residues. V shed 5 bases and J 3 bases; nucleotides not matched to a gene: 7. CDR1 and CDR2 (germline): MGHDK, SYGVNS. For the CDR3, the DNA is TGTGCCAGCAGTTCCGCCGGGACTAGCGGAACAGATACGCAGTATTTT. Encoded protein: CASSSAGTSGTDTQYF.

CDR3 residues: CASSFTESSYNEQFF. In nucleotides, the CDR3 is TGTGCCAGCAGTTTCACAGAGTCCTCCTACAATGAGCAGTTCTTC. The chain links TRBV28 to TRBJ2-1, with D unresolved. The CDR3 spans 15 residues. The V gene lost 3 bases and the J gene lost 0 bases, with 9 bases spanning the gap. Germline assignment: CDR1 MDHEN and CDR2 SYDVKM.

The CDR3 sequence is CAIVGAGGYNEQFF. As DNA, the CDR3 is TGTGCCATCGTCGGGGCAGGGGGCTACAATGAGCAGTTCTTC. The rearrangement uses TRBV10-3 and TRBJ2-1, with 7 bases lining up with TRBD1. The CDR3 is 14 residues long. Per the germline V gene, CDR1 is ENHRY and CDR2 is SYGVKD. Unmatched junction bases numbered 7, after V lost 8 bases and J lost 3 bases.

The chain joins TRBV11-2 to TRBJ1-2, with 7 nucleotides matching TRBD1. Germline V gene sequence: CDR1 SGHAT, CDR2 FQNNGV. The CDR3 runs 12 residues. The trim removed 8 bases at V and 8 bases at J, leaving 8 bases unmatched. The CDR3 bases are TGTGCCAGCCAGGGGGGCCCGGAGGGCTACACCTTC. The encoded protein is CASQGGPEGYTF.